This T cell receptor beta chain was sequenced for a study of response to subunit inactivated influenza vaccine. This clonotype has more than one count but fewer than ten. Its antigen is currently unknown. Study-level points and caveats: After each seasonal influenza vaccination, few new T cells are recruited, the authors suggested.

The CDR3 has 13 amino acids. V dropped 2 bases and J dropped 4 bases, with 6 bases sitting between them. Germline lookup yields CDR1 ENHRY and CDR2 SYGVKD. TCRdb itself ran the RT-PCR reads through MiXCR, one entry per CDR3 protein. The sample includes roughly 160,000 distinct CDR3 sequences, about a tenth of them seen just once. The sequencing used non-naive T cells sorted from PBMCs, collected 40 to 50 days after vaccination. This sequence originates from a man aged 45-60 years who received an inactivated influenza vaccine. This sequence joins TRBV10-3 and TRBJ1-5, with a tentative D call TRBD1 (6 bases). The CDR3 region is CAISEGQNQPQHF. CDR3 nucleotide sequence: TGTGCCATCAGTGAGGGACAGAATCAGCCCCAGCATTTT.